The rows below give T cell receptor beta chains drawn from one sample of a study of cytomegalovirus exposure and HLA in healthy donors. TCRdb keeps only in-frame clones here, not all; method: immunoSEQ multiplex PCR. The table shows some 25,000 clones, with about four fifths occurring only once. Sequencing was carried out using PBMCs. The source of these receptors is a male donor in good health and CMV-seronegative. Each CDR3 is given with its conserved first and last residue. A D gene is named only where the DNA matches it firmly. For some rows the clone size is stated as once, few or many, or as a class when expanded; others skip it.

J,V,size,D,CDR3,DNA
TRBJ2-5,TRBV5-4,.,TRBD2,CASSKSSGETQYF,TGTGCCAGCAGCAAGAGTAGCGGGGAGACCCAGTACTTC
TRBJ1-1,TRBV2,.,.,CASSEYRHTEAFF,TGTGCCAGCAGTGAATACAGGCACACTGAAGCTTTCTTT
TRBJ1-1,TRBV29-1,.,TRBD1,CSVIQGEGTEAFF,TGCAGCGTTATACAGGGGGAGGGCACTGAAGCTTTCTTT
TRBJ2-7,TRBV7-2,once,TRBD1,CASSPWTGGGRERGEQYF,TGTGCCAGCAGCCCCTGGACAGGGGGGGGACGGGAGAGAGGCGAGCAGTACTTC
TRBJ1-6,TRBV15,.,.,CATRRMSSYNSPLHF,TGTGCCACCCGCAGGATGAGCTCCTATAATTCACCCCTCCACTTT
TRBJ2-7,TRBV6-5,.,TRBD2,CASSYFGLATNEQYF,TGTGCCAGCAGTTACTTCGGACTAGCGACTAACGAGCAGTACTTC
TRBJ2-7,TRBV5-1,few,.,CASSSDSLSGYEQYF,TGCGCCAGCAGCTCGGACAGTTTATCCGGCTACGAGCAGTACTTC
TRBJ1-2,TRBV7-6,.,TRBD1,CASSFIGQDGYTF,TGTGCCAGCAGCTTCATAGGACAGGATGGCTACACCTTC
TRBJ1-2,TRBV7-8,.,TRBD1,CASSLDRGNYGYTF,TGTGCCAGCAGCCTGGACAGGGGGAACTATGGCTACACCTTC
TRBJ2-2,TRBV29-1,.,.,CSVEVSLNTGELFF,TGCAGCGTTGAAGTGAGCCTTAACACCGGGGAGCTGTTTTTT
TRBJ2-5,TRBV7-9,few,.,CASSWKTGNQETQYF,TGTGCCAGCAGCTGGAAGACAGGCAATCAAGAGACCCAGTACTTC
TRBJ2-1,TRBV20-1,.,.,CSASTDNEQFF,TGCAGTGCTAGCACGGACAATGAGCAGTTCTTC
TRBJ2-1,TRBV5-4,.,TRBD2,CASSSARGLAGDNEQFF,TGTGCCAGCAGCTCGGCTCGGGGGCTAGCGGGGGACAATGAGCAGTTCTTC
TRBJ2-1,TRBV5-1,.,.,CASSLIQEGEQFF,TGCGCCAGCAGCTTGATACAGGAAGGTGAGCAGTTCTTC
TRBJ1-1,TRBV7-9,few,TRBD1,CASSTDRGNTEAFF,TGTGCCAGCAGCACGGACAGGGGGAACACTGAAGCTTTCTTT
TRBJ2-1,TRBV5-1,few,.,CASSRNTGTRVGNEQFF,TGCGCCAGCAGCCGAAATACCGGGACAAGGGTTGGAAATGAGCAGTTCTTC
TRBJ2-2,TRBV4-1,.,TRBD1,CASSQPAGTGDTGELFF,TGCGCCAGCAGCCAACCGGCCGGGACAGGGGACACCGGGGAGCTGTTTTTT
TRBJ2-3,TRBV30,.,.,CAWSVSLTQYF,TGTGCCTGGAGTGTATCTCTGACGCAGTATTTT
TRBJ2-5,TRBV5-1,.,.,CASSFGGTTKTQYF,TGCGCCAGCAGCTTTGGAGGGACGACAAAGACCCAGTACTTC
TRBJ1-3,TRBV4-2,.,TRBD1,CASSQDFVTGDTIYF,TGTGCCAGCAGCCAAGATTTCGTGACAGGGGACACCATATATTTT
TRBJ2-5,TRBV28,.,.,CASRVVGARETQYF,TGTGCCAGCAGGGTCGTGGGGGCGAGGGAGACCCAGTACTTC
TRBJ2-3,TRBV9,.,TRBD2,CASSVGLAGGEDTQYF,TGTGCCAGCAGCGTAGGGTTAGCGGGAGGGGAAGATACGCAGTATTTT
TRBJ2-7,TRBV27,.,.,CASSYGPDAEQYF,TGTGCCAGCAGTTATGGGCCCGACGCCGAGCAGTACTTC
TRBJ1-6,TRBV7-9,.,.,CASRETGQPYNSPLHF,TGTGCCAGCAGGGAGACCGGACAGCCTTATAATTCACCCCTCCACTTT
TRBJ2-2,TRBV14,.,.,CASSQGGAGTGELFF,TGTGCCAGCAGCCAGGGGGGGGCCGGCACCGGGGAGCTGTTTTTT
TRBJ2-1,TRBV11-2,.,.,CASSLDPSYNEQFF,TGTGCCAGCAGCTTAGATCCCAGTTACAATGAGCAGTTCTTC